The sample holds a few counts of the clone carrying this T cell receptor (beta chain). Germline lookup yields CDR1 SGHRS and CDR2 YFSETQ. The CDR3 length is 15 residues. V was pared by 0 bases and J by 5 bases, with 14 bases between. These data originate in a study of naive and memory T cell subsets. A UMI-containing oligonucleotide was joined by 3' ligation to the TCR cDNA template. Ligated cDNA underwent four rounds of PCR with nested alpha and beta constant region primers and SP2. A single record per CDR3 protein comes from TCRdb applying MiXCR to the 5' RACE reads. The sample contains about 59,000 distinct CDR3 sequences, 8% of which appear only once.

The chain employs TRBV5-1 and TRBJ1-1; possible D gene TRBD1, 6 bases. This TCR was sampled from a female donor in good health. CDR3 amino acids: CASSLGGGLRTEAFF. CDR3 coding DNA: TGCGCCAGCAGCTTGGGGGGGGGCCTGAGGACTGAAGCTTTCTTT.